The next 32 T cell receptor beta chains were all read from a single sample in a study of spatial heterogeneity in lung cancer (dated by TCRdb to about 2019). The sample's time point label is to be understood as: sample taken at primary tumor resection. TCR sequencing used whole RNA extracted from tumor and nontumor lung tissue, or from cryopreserved PBMC samples, without cell sorting. Receptor amplification or capture employed 5' RACE. The listed sequencing device is NextSeq 500. TCRdb itself trimmed the public reads at Q25 with fastp, ran MiXCR and retained productive beta chains. Every CDR3 protein is listed once, alongside the most common genes and DNA of its rows. Recorded for this sample are 35,000 to 45,000 distinct CDR3 sequences; roughly 5.5% of them occurred a single time. The top ten hold approximately 24% of the sample. Source: PBMCs, taken at surgery. These receptors were collected from a female donor with early-stage non-small cell lung cancer.

This clonotype was counted many times. This chain links TRBV19 with TRBJ2-2, with D uncertain. This CDR3 spans 14 amino acids. Germline CDR1 LNHDA, CDR2 SQIVND (reference sequence). V was clipped by 4 bases and J by 6 bases, with 12 bases between them. The CDR3 DNA follows: TGTGCCAGTAGTACACGCTCCGGATCCGGGGAGCTGTTTTTT. Its protein is CASSTRSGSGELFF.

A few counts support this clonotype. This chain joins TRBV7-9 and TRBJ2-3, with D possibly TRBD1 on 6 matching bases. V was trimmed by 5 bases and J by 0 bases, leaving 12 bases between them. The CDR3 covers 15 residues. CDR1 SEHNR and CDR2 FQNEAQ come from the germline V gene (reference sequence). The CDR3 region has the DNA TGTGCCAGCAGCCAATACAGGGCCAGCACAGATACGCAGTATTTT. Translating gives CASSQYRASTDTQYF.

This clonotype was seen repeatedly, ten times or more. The chain couples TRBV10-2 to TRBJ2-3; 16 bases are a match to TRBD2. Germline V lookup: CDR1 WSHSY, CDR2 SAAADI. V lost 3 bases to trimming and J lost 5 bases; unmatched junction nucleotides: 14. CDR3 length: 20 residues. The CDR3 reads CASSDTGTSGGASLLDTQYF. DNA of the CDR3: TGCGCCAGCAGTGATACCGGGACTAGCGGGGGGGCGAGTCTTCTAGATACGCAGTATTTT.

This chain connects TRBV7-2 to TRBJ2-7; TRBD1 is a possible D gene (6 bases). This CDR3 has 15 amino acids. V was shortened by 3 bases and J by 1 base, with 13 bases between the two germline ends. Germline V gene lookup returns CDR1 SGHTA and CDR2 FQGNSA. In DNA, the CDR3 is TGTGCCAGCAGCTTCAGGGGCCGCAAATCCTACGAGCAGTACTTC. Translating it yields CASSFRGRKSYEQYF.

This clonotype was detected a few times. The V call is TRBV19, the J call TRBJ2-7, with D tentatively TRBD1 (6 bases). This CDR3 has 14 residues. The germline V gene encodes CDR1 LNHDA and CDR2 SQIVND (reference sequence). V dropped 9 bases and J dropped 4 bases, with 19 bases sitting between them. CDR3 region: CASSLNNRAYEQYF. CDR3 DNA sequence: TGTGCCAGCTCACTAAATAACAGGGCTTACGAGCAGTACTTC.

Many counts were recorded for this clonotype. This sequence joins TRBV5-1 and TRBJ1-4; 8 positions match TRBD1. The trim removed 4 bases at V and 7 bases at J, leaving 9 bases unmatched. Germline CDR1 SGHRS, CDR2 YFSETQ. The CDR3 has 15 amino acids. CDR3: CASSPSQGAGEKLFF. The CDR3 bases are TGCGCCAGCAGCCCCTCTCAGGGGGCCGGTGAAAAACTGTTTTTT.

In its sample, this clonotype was seen a few times. The chain employs TRBV11-2 and TRBJ1-1; D is ambiguous. This CDR3 contains 14 residues. Looked up from germline, CDR1 is SGHAT and CDR2 is FQNNGV. V was trimmed by 1 base and J by 0 bases, leaving 6 bases between them. The CDR3 region is CASSLAGMNTEAFF. CDR3 DNA: TGTGCCAGCAGCTTAGCGGGTATGAACACTGAAGCTTTCTTT.

This clonotype was observed at least ten times. In nucleotides, the CDR3 is TGTGCCAGCCTCGGGACACCTAACTATAATTCACCCCTCCACTTT. This gives the protein CASLGTPNYNSPLHF. J is TRBJ1-6 and V is TRBV7-9; TRBD1 might be the D (6 bases). Germline V gene sequence: CDR1 SEHNR, CDR2 FQNEAQ (reference sequence). The CDR3 has 15 residues. V was clipped by 8 bases and J by 3 bases, with 14 bases between them.

This clonotype was recorded many times. V usage is TRBV3-1 and J usage is TRBJ1-2; D gene unclear. This CDR3 has 14 residues. Between the trimmed V and J ends, which lost 6 bases and 1 base, there was a span of 12 bases. From germline, CDR1 is LGHDT and CDR2 YNNKEL (reference sequence). CDR3 nucleotides: TGTGCCAGCAGTCGACTATCGAGTAACTATGGCTACACCTTC. It translates to CASSRLSSNYGYTF.

This clonotype was counted at least ten times. The genes are TRBV28 and TRBJ2-3, with D possibly TRBD1 on 6 matching bases. V lost 7 bases and J lost 1, with 12 bases in between. From germline, CDR1 is MDHEN and CDR2 SYDVKM. CDR3 length equals 14 residues. The CDR3 nucleotides are TGTGCCAGCAAGGCCGGACAGCGCACAGATACGCAGTATTTT. It specifies CASKAGQRTDTQYF.

This clonotype has more than one count but fewer than ten. The V call is TRBV5-6, the J call TRBJ1-4, with TRBD1 identical over 7 bases. Unmatched junction bases numbered 6, after V lost 4 bases and J lost 0 bases. From germline, CDR1 is SGHDT and CDR2 YYEEEE. This CDR3 is built from 16 residues. CDR3: CASSALTGATNEKLFF. As DNA, the CDR3 is TGTGCCAGCAGCGCGCTTACAGGGGCAACTAATGAAAAACTGTTTTTT.

This clonotype was observed a handful of times. J is TRBJ2-3 and V is TRBV12-3 or TRBV12-4, with TRBD1 as a possible D gene (6 bases). This CDR3 has 14 residues. The V and J ends lost 6 bases and 5 bases respectively, with 15 bases between them. This chain's CDR3 is CASSLDSRRDTQYF. In DNA form, the CDR3 reads TGTGCCAGCAGCTTGGACAGCCGCAGAGATACGCAGTATTTT.

This clonotype was seen many times. The V gene is TRBV20-1, the J gene TRBJ2-7; a possible D gene is TRBD1 (5 bases). Trimming pared 4 bases from V and 0 bases from J, leaving 13 bases between. The CDR3 consists of 14 residues. Germline V lookup: CDR1 DFQATT, CDR2 SNEGSKA (reference sequence). CDR3 region: CSAIDSLRSYEQYF. For the CDR3, the DNA is TGCAGTGCTATTGACAGTTTACGCTCCTACGAGCAGTACTTC.

This clonotype appeared many times. The rearrangement links TRBV7-2 to TRBJ2-4; 7 bases map to TRBD1. The CDR3 runs to 13 residues. The germline gives CDR1 SGHTA, CDR2 FQGNSA. Trimming removed 4 bases from V and 9 bases from J; junction bases left unmatched: 6. The CDR3 bases are TGTGCCAGCAGCTCACAATACAGGGGCATTCAGTACTTC. Protein: CASSSQYRGIQYF.

There are many counts of this clonotype. The V call is TRBV12-3 or TRBV12-4, the J call TRBJ2-2; 8 nucleotides match TRBD2. The ends lost 6 bases at V and 3 bases at J; junction bases unmatched: 12. The CDR3 loop spans 17 amino acids. CDR3 amino acids: CASRSISSGYDTGELFF. CDR3 nucleotide sequence: TGTGCCAGCAGATCTATCTCTAGCGGGTACGACACCGGGGAGCTGTTTTTT.

This clonotype was observed at least ten times. The gene calls are TRBV5-1 and TRBJ1-2; TRBD1 aligns across 10 bases. CDR3 size: 15 residues. Trimming at V came to 5 bases and at J to 4 bases, leaving 8 bases not matched to a gene. The germline gives CDR1 SGHRS, CDR2 YFSETQ. Written as DNA, the CDR3 is TGCGCCAGCAGATATCCGGGACAGGGGACCTATGGCTACACCTTC. Translation: CASRYPGQGTYGYTF.

This clonotype was seen at least ten times. The V gene is TRBV7-2, the J gene TRBJ2-7; the D is unclear. Germline V gives CDR1 SGHTA, CDR2 FQGNSA. This CDR3 spans 15 amino acids. V lost 1 base and J lost 2, with 12 bases in between. The CDR3 region is CASSLGSASTYEQYF. The CDR3 coding sequence is TGTGCCAGCAGCTTAGGTTCTGCATCCACCTACGAGCAGTACTTC.

The gene calls are TRBV5-1 and TRBJ2-2; D gene uncertain. Between the trimmed V and J ends, which lost 4 bases and 1 base, there was a span of 14 bases. The CDR3 covers 16 residues. Germline V lookup: CDR1 SGHRS, CDR2 YFSETQ. The CDR3: CASSLRPQLNTGELFF. The CDR3 nucleotides are TGCGCCAGCAGCCTACGACCCCAGCTGAACACCGGGGAGCTGTTTTTT.

This clonotype occurred many times. This rearrangement joins TRBV7-9 to TRBJ2-5; D might be TRBD1 (5 bases). Deletions cut 1 base from V and 7 bases from J, with 13 bases between. Germline lookup yields CDR1 SEHNR and CDR2 FQNEAQ (reference sequence). The CDR3 loop spans 14 amino acids. Here the CDR3 reads CASSLEGNWATQYF. In DNA form, the CDR3 reads TGTGCCAGCAGCTTAGAGGGGAACTGGGCGACCCAGTACTTC.

This clonotype was observed many times. The chain carries TRBV6-1 and TRBJ2-6, with 8 bases matching TRBD2. CDR3 length equals 19 residues. CDR1 is MNHNS, CDR2 SASEGT, per germline. V lost 0 bases, J lost 1 base, and 8 bases stayed unmatched. The CDR3 DNA reads as TGTGCCAGCAGTGAAGCCGTAGCGGGGCGACAGTCTGGGGCCAACGTCCTGACTTTC. Translation: CASSEAVAGRQSGANVLTF.

The chain employs TRBV10-3 and TRBJ1-2, with a weak D call TRBD1 (5 bases). Germline lookup yields CDR1 ENHRY and CDR2 SYGVKD. The germline V and J ends were trimmed by 7 bases and 0 bases, with 12 bases remaining between them. This CDR3 contains 14 residues. Here the CDR3 DNA reads TGTGCCATCACGGGACGGTTAGCTAACTATGGCTACACCTTC. This translates into CAITGRLANYGYTF.

This rearrangement joins TRBV30 to TRBJ2-2; D unclear. CDR1 GTSNPN and CDR2 SVGIG come from the germline V gene (reference sequence). The V end lost 5 bases, the J end lost 8 bases, and 9 bases lay between the germline ends. The CDR3 runs to 11 residues. The DNA of the CDR3 is TGTGCCTGGCTGGATAGTGGGGAGCTGTTTTTT. It yields the protein CAWLDSGELFF.

This chain uses TRBV5-6 with TRBJ2-7; D not certain. Trimming shortened V by 5 bases and J by 0 bases, and 21 bases separated the two germline ends. CDR1 is SGHDT and CDR2 is YYEEEE in the germline V gene. The CDR3 is 17 amino acids. The CDR3 DNA reads as TGTGCCAGCAGAGACCAAGGTCCTGCCGGGTACTCCTACGAGCAGTACTTC. Encoded protein: CASRDQGPAGYSYEQYF.

CDR3 in amino acids: CSATGHNTDTQYF. The CDR3 DNA sequence: TGCAGTGCTACGGGACACAACACAGATACGCAGTATTTT. V gene TRBV20-1 combines with J gene TRBJ2-3; TRBD1 might be the D (6 bases). Germline CDR1 reads DFQATT; CDR2 reads SNEGSKA (reference sequence). V dropped 4 bases and J dropped 2 bases, with 10 bases sitting between them. CDR3 length: 13 residues.

The V gene is TRBV30, the J gene TRBJ2-7; 9 bases are a match to TRBD1. CDR1 is GTSNPN, CDR2 SVGIG, per germline (reference sequence). V dropped 1 base and J dropped 5; count of bases not matched to a gene: 6. This CDR3 is built from 14 residues. The CDR3, as DNA: TGTGCCTGGAGTGCCCGGGACAGGGATGACGAGCAGTACTTC. It translates to CAWSARDRDDEQYF.

This clonotype qualifies as medium-sized. This chain uses TRBV5-5 with TRBJ2-7; D may be TRBD1 (5 bases). V gave up 4 bases and J gave up 2 bases, with 10 bases separating them. The germline gives CDR1 SGHKS, CDR2 YYEKEE (reference sequence). The length of the CDR3 is 13 residues. CDR3 in amino acids: CASSPTATYEQYF. The DNA for the CDR3 is TGTGCCAGCAGCCCGACAGCCACCTACGAGCAGTACTTC.

The chain employs TRBV24-1 and TRBJ1-5; weak D call: TRBD1 (5 bases). The CDR3 loop spans 13 amino acids. Germline V CDR1 and CDR2: KGHDR, SFDVKD. V dropped 5 bases and J dropped 3 bases, with 7 bases sitting between them. The CDR3 is CATSGTLNQPQHF. CDR3 nucleotide sequence: TGTGCCACCAGTGGGACACTCAATCAGCCCCAGCATTTT.

The rearrangement joins TRBV20-1 to TRBJ2-1; 9 bases match TRBD2. Unmatched junction bases numbered 16, after V lost 6 bases and J lost 4 bases. This CDR3 has 17 residues. CDR1 and CDR2 (germline): DFQATT, SNEGSKA (reference sequence). The chain's CDR3 is CSAPLSKRGVAYNEQFF. The CDR3 nucleotides read TGCAGTGCCCCCCTGAGTAAGCGGGGGGTGGCTTACAATGAGCAGTTCTTC.

This clonotype appeared many times. CDR3 sequence: CASSHRASYNSPLHF. DNA of the CDR3: TGTGCCAGCAGCCATAGGGCATCCTATAATTCACCCCTCCACTTT. V usage is TRBV3-1 and J usage is TRBJ1-6; D unclear. Trimming cost V 3 bases and J 1 base, with 7 bases left between them. The CDR3 totals 15 residues. Germline V gene sequence: CDR1 LGHDT, CDR2 YNNKEL (reference sequence).

This clonotype has just a few counts. This chain uses TRBV6-5 with TRBJ1-4; D gene unclear. The CDR3 is 15 amino acids. The germline CDR1 and CDR2 sequences are MNHEY and SVGAGI. The germline V and J ends were trimmed by 6 bases and 4 bases, with 15 bases remaining between them. CDR3 region: CASRSSGGVNEKLFF. The CDR3 region has the DNA TGTGCCAGCAGATCCTCTGGAGGAGTTAATGAAAAACTGTTTTTT.

This clonotype has ten or more counts. V and J are TRBV27 and TRBJ2-7, with a tentative D call TRBD2 (5 bases). Germline loops: CDR1 MNHEY, CDR2 SMNVEV (reference sequence). The CDR3 contains 14 residues. V lost 3 bases and J 3 bases, leaving 12 bases between the germline ends. CDR3 DNA sequence: TGTGCCAGCAGTTTCGCCGGGAAGCGCTACGAGCAGTACTTC. It encodes CASSFAGKRYEQYF.

This clonotype was counted at least ten times. The chain links TRBV5-1 to TRBJ2-1; TRBD1 agrees at 11 bases. The CDR3 is made up of 15 amino acids. V lost 4 bases and J lost 4; bases outside the gene matches: 4. Germline V gene data show CDR1 as SGHRS and CDR2 as YFSETQ. The DNA of the CDR3 is TGCGCCAGCAGCGCGGACAGGGGGCCATACAATGAGCAGTTCTTC. As protein: CASSADRGPYNEQFF.